These 2 T cell receptor beta chains were sequenced from one sample in a study of T cells after yellow fever vaccination. TCRdb called the 5' RACE reads again in MiXCR, with one record for every CDR3 protein. The sample has around 320,000 distinct CDR3 sequences; 9.5% to 12% are singletons. Sample: CD4+ T cells sorted from PBMCs, taken 45 days after the yellow fever booster vaccination. The receptors originated from a young man who received the YFV17D yellow fever vaccine.

This clonotype came up many times. The rearrangement joins TRBV7-9 to TRBJ1-2; TRBD1 agrees at 8 bases. Germline V gene sequence: CDR1 SEHNR, CDR2 FQNEAQ (reference sequence). V lost 4 bases and J lost 8; bases outside the gene matches: 15. This CDR3 region has 16 residues. CDR3 DNA sequence: TGTGCCAGCAGCTGGATACCCTCAGGACAGGGAGACGGCTACACCTTC. Translation: CASSWIPSGQGDGYTF. The entire variable domain, with the rest obtained from reference TRBV7-9 and TRBJ1-2, is as follows: DTGVSQNPRHKITKRGQNVTFRCDPISEHNRLYWYRQTLGQGPEFLTYFQNEAQLEKSRLLSDRFSAERPKGSFSTLEIQRTEQGDSAMYLCASSWIPSGQGDGYTFGSGTRLTVV.

The chain has TRBV7-2 and TRBJ1-1; perhaps TRBD1 as D (5 bases). The ends were cut back, 1 base at V and 6 bases at J, with 12 bases in the middle. Germline V gene sequence: CDR1 SGHTA, CDR2 FQGNSA. The length of the CDR3 is 14 residues. The CDR3 is CASSLGGFRAEAFF. Written as DNA, the CDR3 is TGTGCCAGCAGCTTAGGGGGGTTTAGAGCTGAAGCTTTCTTT.